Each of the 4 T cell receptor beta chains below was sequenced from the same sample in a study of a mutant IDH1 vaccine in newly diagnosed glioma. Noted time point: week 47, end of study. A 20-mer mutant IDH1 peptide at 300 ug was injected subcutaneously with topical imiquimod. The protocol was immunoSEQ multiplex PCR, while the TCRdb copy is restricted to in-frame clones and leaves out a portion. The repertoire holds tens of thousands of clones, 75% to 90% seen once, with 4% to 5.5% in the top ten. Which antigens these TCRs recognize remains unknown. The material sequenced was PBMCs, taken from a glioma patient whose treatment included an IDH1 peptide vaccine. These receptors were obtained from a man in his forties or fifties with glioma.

The CDR3 loop is CASSREGLAGGLISYNEQFF. The CDR3 nucleotides read TGTGCCAGCAGCCGAGAGGGACTAGCGGGGGGACTTATCTCCTACAATGAGCAGTTCTTC. J is TRBJ2-1 and V is TRBV4-2; 15 nucleotides match TRBD2. CDR3 length equals 20 residues. V lost 4 bases and J lost 0; bases outside the gene matches: 10. Germline loops: CDR1 LGHNA, CDR2 YNFKEQ.

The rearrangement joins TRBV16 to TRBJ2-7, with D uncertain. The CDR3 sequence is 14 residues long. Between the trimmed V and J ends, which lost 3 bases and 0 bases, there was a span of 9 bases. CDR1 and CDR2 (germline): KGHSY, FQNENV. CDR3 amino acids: CASSHPRFSYEQYF. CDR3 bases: TGTGCCAGCAGCCATCCTCGGTTCTCCTACGAGCAGTACTTC.

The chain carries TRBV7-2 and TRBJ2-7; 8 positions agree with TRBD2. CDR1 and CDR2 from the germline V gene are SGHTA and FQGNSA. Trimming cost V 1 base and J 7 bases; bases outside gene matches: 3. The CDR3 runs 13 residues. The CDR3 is CASSLVGGREQYF. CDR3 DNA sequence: TGTGCCAGCAGCTTAGTCGGCGGGAGGGAGCAGTACTTC.

CDR3 in DNA: TGTGCCAGCAGCTGGGGGCCTAGCGAGTACAATGAGCAGTTCTTC. Amino acids: CASSWGPSEYNEQFF. The chain carries TRBV7-8 and TRBJ2-1, with D perhaps TRBD1 or TRBD2 (6 bases each). CDR1 and CDR2 from the germline V gene are SGHVS and FQNEAQ. Trimming removed 4 bases from V and 4 bases from J, with 14 bases in between. The CDR3 spans 15 residues.